Below, one TCR beta chain is given with its context. Its antigen remains unknown. These data are taken from a study of post-analysis software for immune sequencing data. About the research overall: The disease courses covered relapsing-remitting, secondary progressive and progressive-relapsing multiple sclerosis. General study findings and limits: There was significantly lower normalized Chao1 diversity in multiple sclerosis patients than in controls. Several TRBV segments, TRBV5-6, TRBV5-1 and TRBV20-1 among them, were found more frequent in patients than controls.

The CDR3 has 11 amino acids. Trimming stripped 3 bases from V and 6 bases from J, with 9 bases between. The germline V gene encodes CDR1 SQVTM and CDR2 ANQGSEA. Incorporated into the TCR beta cDNA libraries were unique molecular identifiers, which served to reduce PCR and sequencing biases. MiXCR, run by TCRdb on the PCR reads, gives a single entry per CDR3 protein. Of approximately 660,000 distinct CDR3 sequences listed, approximately 60% are singletons. This TCR came from a girl aged 2 to 10 with multiple sclerosis. The sample taken for sequencing was blood. This sequence joins TRBV29-1 and TRBJ2-7; D gene unclear. CDR3 in amino acids: CSVEMYGEQYF. The CDR3 nucleotides are TGCAGCGTTGAGATGTATGGCGAGCAGTACTTC.